This TCR beta chain was identified in a study of multiple sclerosis patients with progressive multifocal leukoencephalopathy. As for time point: before natalizumab initiation. CDR1 SEHNR and CDR2 FQNEAQ come from the germline V gene (reference sequence). This CDR3 has 13 residues. Sequencing was performed with immunoSEQ multiplex PCR; in TCRdb, only in-frame clones are kept and a portion is missing. The repertoire holds under 40,000 clones, with roughly 92% as singletons. About this clone itself: Relative to the germline gene, one junction end is altered; a read error may explain this.

This chain links TRBV7-9 with TRBJ1-1; D is undetermined. The sequence came from a man aged 25-45 years with multiple sclerosis. Sequences were obtained from PBMCs. The CDR3 DNA is TGTGTCAGCAGGCCAGGACCGAACACTGAAGCTTTCTTT. Its protein product is CVSRPGPNTEAFF.